Listed here are 18 T cell receptor beta chains from one sample, sequenced in a study of blood T cells in healthy people across ages. It was with a sample-barcoded 5' primer and a J-beta primer mix that a second PCR of roughly 6 to 11 cycles was run. Each CDR3 protein gets one entry after TCRdb re-called the 5' RACE reads with MiXCR. Here the sample spans around 990,000 distinct CDR3 sequences, approximately 26% being singletons. The same data also went into a second study, on T cells of mothers and their children.

The material sequenced was blood. The receptors originated from a girl aged 2 to 10 in good health.

This chain links TRBV9 with TRBJ1-1; D may be TRBD1 (5 bases). Germline lookup yields CDR1 SGDLS and CDR2 YYNGEE. V shed 4 bases and J shed 1 base, with 17 bases lying between them. The CDR3 has 16 amino acids. The CDR3 nucleotides are TGTGCCAGCAGCCCCCCGGTGGGGCACCAGAACACTGAAGCTTTCTTT. Its translation: CASSPPVGHQNTEAFF.

Concerning this clonotype itself: The junction and the germline gene differ at one end; a read error may be behind it. V and J are TRBV20-1 and TRBJ2-3, with 9 bases fitting TRBD1. CDR1 is DFQATT, CDR2 SNEGSKA, per germline (reference sequence). The CDR3 is 14 residues long. The chain's CDR3 is CRASRTGGTDTQYF. CDR3 coding DNA: TGCAGAGCTAGCCGGACAGGGGGCACAGATACGCAGTATTTT.

The sample holds a few counts of this clonotype. This chain links TRBV7-9 with TRBJ1-5, with TRBD1 matching over 8 bases. Per the germline V gene, CDR1 is SEHNR and CDR2 is FQNEAQ (reference sequence). The CDR3 covers 14 residues. The V and J ends lost 6 bases and 6 bases, in that order; junction bases with no gene match: 7. CDR3 nucleotide sequence: TGTGCCAGCAGTCCCAGGGGGCGCGGTCAGCCCCAGCATTTT. Protein product: CASSPRGRGQPQHF.

This clonotype was counted between two and nine times. The V and J genes are TRBV6-2 or TRBV6-3 and TRBJ2-2; D is possibly TRBD2 (6 bases). In germline, CDR1 is MNHEY, CDR2 SVGEGT. The CDR3 totals 15 residues. V dropped 5 bases and J dropped 3 bases, with 13 bases sitting between them. The CDR3 bases are TGTGCCAGCAGTCCCACTAGCCCCGACACCGGGGAGCTGTTTTTT. As protein: CASSPTSPDTGELFF.

This clonotype showed up just a few times. The chain links TRBV20-1 to TRBJ2-5; TRBD2 aligns across 8 bases. The J call may not be correct, given that the DNA end is closer to TRBJ2-1. The CDR3 runs to 14 residues. CDR1 DFQATT and CDR2 SNEGSKA come from the germline V gene (reference sequence). CDR3 sequence (DNA): TGCAGTGTTTTCTCGGGGGGGCTAACCAATGAGCAGTTCTTC. Translating it yields CSVFSGGLTNEQFF.

The chain joins TRBV6-6 to TRBJ1-4, with no clear D. The germline CDR1 and CDR2 sequences are MNHNY and SVGAGI (reference sequence). This CDR3 contains 14 residues. With 7 bases removed from V and 3 bases from J, the gap between germline ends came to 12 bases. For the CDR3, the DNA is TGTGCCAGCAAATCCGCGGGAGCTAATGAAAAACTGTTTTTT. Translation: CASKSAGANEKLFF.

This clonotype was recorded many times. This chain uses TRBV9 with TRBJ1-4; 8 bases line up with TRBD1. The CDR3 totals 15 residues. CDR1 is SGDLS and CDR2 is YYNGEE in the germline V gene. V dropped 3 bases and J dropped 5; count of bases not matched to a gene: 6. The DNA of the CDR3 is TGTGCCAGCAGCGCGACCGGGACAGGAAATGAAAAACTGTTTTTT. It yields the protein CASSATGTGNEKLFF.

This chain connects TRBV10-3 to TRBJ2-1, with TRBD2 matching 9 bases. The trim removed 11 bases at V and 5 bases at J, leaving 7 bases unmatched. The CDR3 is 13 amino acids. Germline CDR1 ENHRY, CDR2 SYGVKD. CDR3 nucleotides: TGTGCCGCCCATAGCGGGGGACACAATGAGCAGTTCTTC. This translates into CAAHSGGHNEQFF.

This clonotype was seen a handful of times. This sequence joins TRBV19 and TRBJ1-4; D is unclear. The germline V gene has CDR1 LNHDA and CDR2 SQIVND (reference sequence). The CDR3 covers 14 residues. V was shortened by 6 bases and J by 2 bases, with 10 bases between the two germline ends. The CDR3 sequence: CASRMIGTNEKLFF. CDR3 DNA: TGTGCCAGTAGAATGATAGGCACTAATGAAAAACTGTTTTTT.

The chain has TRBV4-3 and TRBJ2-3; D may be TRBD1 (5 bases). Germline values: CDR1 LGHNA, CDR2 YSLEER. Trimming took 0 bases from V and 3 from J, leaving 28 bases between them. The CDR3 totals 21 residues. The CDR3 loop is CASSQEGPRELRHPVTDTQYF. CDR3 bases: TGCGCCAGCAGCCAAGAGGGGCCGCGAGAACTACGACACCCCGTTACAGATACGCAGTATTTT.

The CDR3 loop is CASSIDRVIQYF. CDR3 nucleotide sequence: TGTGCCAGTAGTATAGATCGGGTTATTCAGTACTTC. V usage is TRBV19 and J usage is TRBJ2-4; D is ambiguous. The V end lost 0 bases, the J end lost 10 bases, and 7 bases lay between the germline ends. The CDR3 has 12 residues. Germline V CDR1 and CDR2: LNHDA, SQIVND (reference sequence).

This clonotype was picked up a small number of times. The CDR3, as DNA: TGTGCCAGCAGGGTCGGGACAGATAAAGAGACCCAGTACTTC. Translating it yields CASRVGTDKETQYF. The rearrangement links TRBV12-3 or TRBV12-4 to TRBJ2-5; 7 positions agree with TRBD1. This CDR3 has 14 residues. The junction had 7 bases not matched to a gene; V was cut back by 6 bases and J by 3 bases.

The chain uses TRBV9 and TRBJ2-3; D gene uncertain. The CDR3 covers 15 residues. Germline-derived CDR1 and CDR2 are SGDLS and YYNGEE. V lost 4 bases to trimming and J lost 0 bases, with 12 bases between them. Written as DNA, the CDR3 is TGTGCCAGCAGCTCACCGTCCCGTAGCACAGATACGCAGTATTTT. It is translated as CASSSPSRSTDTQYF.

V usage is TRBV20-1 and J usage is TRBJ2-2; TRBD2 aligns across 7 bases. CDR3 length: 15 residues. Germline V gene sequence: CDR1 DFQATT, CDR2 SNEGSKA (reference sequence). Trimming cost V 3 bases and J 4 bases; bases outside gene matches: 8. This CDR3 is CSARGWEGLTGELFF. The CDR3 DNA reads as TGCAGTGCTAGGGGGTGGGAGGGCCTCACCGGGGAGCTGTTTTTT.

Many counts were recorded for this clonotype. Written as DNA, the CDR3 is TGTGCCAGCAGCTTAGGGACAGGGGACTATGGCTACACCTTC. Amino acid sequence: CASSLGTGDYGYTF. The V gene is TRBV7-9, the J gene TRBJ1-2; 9 nucleotides align to TRBD1. Germline CDR1 is SEHNR and CDR2 is FQNEAQ (reference sequence). The J segment lost 3 bases and the V segment lost 1 base, leaving 0 bases of the junction unmatched. This CDR3 contains 14 residues. Based on the CDR3 plus reference TRBV7-9 and TRBJ1-2, the full variable domain is DTGVSQNPRHKITKRGQNVTFRCDPISEHNRLYWYRQTLGQGPEFLTYFQNEAQLEKSRLLSDRFSAERPKGSFSTLEIQRTEQGDSAMYLCASSLGTGDYGYTFGSGTRLTVV.

This clonotype turned up a few times. The rearrangement joins TRBV10-3 to TRBJ2-1; D not certain. The V and J ends lost 0 bases and 4 bases respectively, with 16 bases between them. The CDR3 is 17 residues long. Germline V gives CDR1 ENHRY, CDR2 SYGVKD. The CDR3 coding sequence is TGTGCCATCAGTGAGTCGAACCCAGGCAGAATTTACAATGAGCAGTTCTTC. Protein: CAISESNPGRIYNEQFF.

The J gene is TRBJ1-3, the V gene TRBV12-3 or TRBV12-4; perhaps TRBD1 as D (6 bases). The CDR3 extends over 19 amino acids. Trimming stripped 3 bases from V and 0 bases from J, with 21 bases between. This CDR3 reads CASSLNRRGRGPSGNTIYF. In DNA, the CDR3 is TGTGCCAGCAGTTTGAACAGAAGGGGCAGGGGTCCCTCTGGAAACACCATATATTTT.

V and J are TRBV28 and TRBJ1-6, with no clear D. The CDR3 is 12 amino acids. From germline, CDR1 is MDHEN and CDR2 SYDVKM. The V end was cut by 2 bases, the J end by 8 bases, with 4 bases between. The CDR3: CASSLKDSPLHF. In DNA form, the CDR3 reads TGTGCCAGCAGTTTAAAGGATTCACCCCTCCACTTT.